The 3 T cell receptor beta chains reported below all come from one sample, sequenced in a study of metastatic and nonmetastatic thyroid tumors. With MiXCR, TCRdb called clones anew from the PCR reads. The sample yields 43,000 or so clones, less than 20% seen once. All patients were treatment-naive before thyroid surgery. Specimen: blood. The receptor source for this set is a female donor with papillary thyroid cancer or a benign thyroid nodule (not recorded which). Some clones in this sample may be carry-over from other donors' samples.

This clone was counted ten times or more. This may be a read error, as it is one base from a much larger clone. This chain connects TRBV6-1 to TRBJ1-1; D unresolved. CDR1 and CDR2 from the germline V gene are MNHNS and SASEGT. Trimming removed 2 bases from V and 4 bases from J, with 5 bases in between. The length of the CDR3 is 12 residues. The CDR3: CASSERVTEAFF. The CDR3 DNA reads TGTGCCAGCAGTGAAAGGGTCACTGAAGCTTTCTTT.

This clone came up many times. The V gene is TRBV6-5, the J gene TRBJ1-2; D remains unclear. This CDR3 spans 13 amino acids. V lost 3 bases to trimming and J lost 4 bases, with 9 bases between them. Germline loops: CDR1 MNHEY, CDR2 SVGAGI. Here the CDR3 reads CASSYRQSYGYTF. The CDR3 region has the DNA TGTGCCAGCAGTTATAGGCAGAGCTATGGCTACACCTTC.

This clone was recorded many times. The chain is built from TRBV6-6 and TRBJ2-5; TRBD2 is a possible D gene (5 bases). The CDR3 is made up of 16 amino acids. Germline values: CDR1 MNHNY, CDR2 SVGAGI (reference sequence). V dropped 0 bases and J dropped 6 bases, with 17 bases sitting between them. The DNA of the CDR3 is TGTGCCAGCAGTTACTCGACGGGAATCGAAACGAAGACCCAGTACTTC. This encodes CASSYSTGIETKTQYF.